Below are 17 T cell receptor beta chains sequenced from a single sample in a study of shared clonotypes between healthy human individuals. Sequenced by immunoSEQ multiplex PCR; TCRdb stores in-frame clones only, minus some. The table lists fewer than 400,000 clones, 74% of them singletons, with approximately 10% in the top ten. The specimen was memory CD4+ T cells sorted from blood. Subset: CD45RA-negative fraction. The source is a man aged 25-45 years in good health.

The V gene is TRBV28, the J gene TRBJ2-7; D gene uncertain. The CDR3 totals 13 residues. The ends were cut back, 2 bases at V and 3 bases at J, with 8 bases in the middle. CDR1 is MDHEN, CDR2 SYDVKM, per germline. The CDR3 DNA is TGTGCCAGCAGTTTAACTACATACTACGAGCAGTACTTC. This encodes CASSLTTYYEQYF.

This clone has just a few counts. The chain couples TRBV11-2 to TRBJ2-5; a weak D match, TRBD2 (5 bases). This CDR3 has 15 amino acids. Trimming cost V 0 bases and J 3 bases, with 11 bases left between them. The V gene's germline CDR1 is SGHAT and CDR2 FQNNGV. The CDR3 reads CASSLDFRGKETQYF. The DNA for the CDR3 is TGTGCCAGCAGCTTAGACTTCCGGGGTAAAGAGACCCAGTACTTC.

This chain uses TRBV7-2 with TRBJ1-3; TRBD1 is a possible D gene (6 bases). The length of the CDR3 is 17 residues. V was clipped by 3 bases and J by 0 bases, with 15 bases between them. CDR1 is SGHTA and CDR2 is FQGNSA in the germline V gene. In nucleotides, the CDR3 is TGTGCCAGCAGCTTGTCGCCCGGACAGTTCTCTGGAAACACCATATATTTT. It specifies CASSLSPGQFSGNTIYF. The variable domain in full, with the rest retrieved from reference TRBV7-2 and TRBJ1-3, is GAGVSQSPSNKVTEKGKDVELRCDPISGHTALYWYRQSLGQGLEFLIYFQGNSAPDKSGLPSDRFSAERTGGSVSTLTIQRTQQEDSAVYLCASSLSPGQFSGNTIYFGEGSWLTVV.

The count of this clone is one. The CDR3, as DNA: TGTGCCAGCAGCTCCACAGGGAATCGCAATGAGCAGTTCTTC. Protein: CASSSTGNRNEQFF. The rearrangement uses TRBV11-2 and TRBJ2-1, with D possibly matching TRBD1 (6 bases). V shed 4 bases and J shed 6 bases, with 13 bases lying between them. Germline values: CDR1 SGHAT, CDR2 FQNNGV. This CDR3 has 14 residues. Complete variable domain (other parts from reference TRBV11-2 and TRBJ2-1): EAGVAQSPRYKIIEKRQSVAFWCNPISGHATLYWYQQILGQGPKLLIQFQNNGVVDDSQLPKDRFSAERLKGVDSTLKIQPAKLEDSAVYLCASSSTGNRNEQFFGPGTRLTVL.

This clone showed up many times. CDR3 amino acids: CASSQGTGDSNEQFF. The CDR3 region has the DNA TGTGCCAGCAGCCAAGGGACGGGAGACTCCAATGAGCAGTTCTTC. V usage is TRBV4-2 and J usage is TRBJ2-1, with a weak D call TRBD2 (6 bases). Trimming removed 1 base at V and 6 bases at J, with 13 bases between. Germline CDR1 LGHNA, CDR2 YNFKEQ. The CDR3 is 15 amino acids.

V is TRBV5-4 and J is TRBJ1-2; weak D call: TRBD1 (5 bases). The germline V gene encodes CDR1 SGHNT and CDR2 YYREEE (reference sequence). CDR3 length equals 12 residues. V lost 5 bases and J 3 bases, leaving 8 bases between the germline ends. The CDR3 protein is CASSQTDYGYTF. The DNA of the CDR3 is TGTGCCAGCAGTCAGACAGACTATGGCTACACCTTC.

This clone was detected ten times or more. This CDR3 reads CASSLTSPSPMRSGGYTF. CDR3 DNA sequence: TGTGCCAGCAGCTTAACATCACCGAGCCCAATGAGGAGTGGTGGCTACACCTTC. This chain joins TRBV7-3 and TRBJ1-2; D call uncertain. V was shortened by 0 bases and J by 7 bases, with 24 bases between the two germline ends. Germline V lookup: CDR1 SGHTA, CDR2 FQGTGA. The CDR3 covers 18 residues.

Notes on this clone: Different DNA sequences within this sample yield the same CDR3. This chain uses TRBV5-4 with TRBJ1-1; D is unclear. Trimming left V 0 bases short and J 0 bases short, with 12 bases between. The CDR3 has 16 amino acids. Germline-derived CDR1 and CDR2 are SGHNT and YYREEE (reference sequence). The CDR3: CASSLGGQGMNTEAFF. The CDR3 bases are TGTGCCAGCAGCTTGGGTGGGCAAGGGATGAACACTGAAGCTTTCTTT.

This clone was seen a single time. The chain has TRBV5-6 and TRBJ1-2, with 9 bases matching TRBD1. CDR1 and CDR2 from the germline V gene are SGHDT and YYEEEE. CDR3 length equals 16 residues. Trimming took 6 bases from V and 2 from J; bases not matched to a gene: 11. In DNA form, the CDR3 reads TGTGCCAGCATCCCCGCCGGGACAGGGTGGAACTATGGCTACACCTTC. Protein sequence: CASIPAGTGWNYGYTF.

This clone was seen only once. This chain connects TRBV7-2 to TRBJ2-5; no definite D call. The V and J ends lost 5 bases and 5 bases respectively, with 18 bases between them. The germline CDR1 and CDR2 sequences are SGHTA and FQGNSA. The CDR3 is 15 residues long. CDR3 DNA: TGTGCCAGCAGCGATAGGGCCAGAATCGTGGAGACCCAGTACTTC. It codes for CASSDRARIVETQYF. Looking up the rest from reference TRBV7-2 and TRBJ2-5 gives the full variable domain: GAGVSQSPSNKVTEKGKDVELRCDPISGHTALYWYRQSLGQGLEFLIYFQGNSAPDKSGLPSDRFSAERTGGSVSTLTIQRTQQEDSAVYLCASSDRARIVETQYFGPGTRLLVL.

This chain uses TRBV6-4 with TRBJ2-1; 15 nucleotides align to TRBD2. The CDR3 has 16 residues. Trimming took 7 bases from V and 7 from J; bases not matched to a gene: 8. Germline values: CDR1 MRHNA, CDR2 SNTAGT. The CDR3 sequence is CASNPGTSGRLNEQFF. CDR3 DNA: TGTGCCAGCAACCCTGGGACTAGCGGGAGGTTAAATGAGCAGTTCTTC.

The genes are TRBV5-8 and TRBJ1-5, with D unclear. Trimming removed 4 bases at V and 3 bases at J, with 17 bases between. Germline V gene data show CDR1 as SGHTS and CDR2 as YDEGEE. This CDR3 spans 16 amino acids. The CDR3: CASSPYRPTNNQPQHF. CDR3 coding DNA: TGTGCCAGCAGCCCCTACCGACCGACCAACAATCAGCCCCAGCATTTT. The variable domain in full, completed from reference TRBV5-8 and TRBJ1-5, reads EAGVTQSPTHLIKTRGQQATLRCSPISGHTSVYWYQQALGLGLQFLLWYDEGEERNRGNFPPRFSGRQFPNYSSELNVNALELEDSALYLCASSPYRPTNNQPQHFGDGTRLSIL.

The chain combines TRBV28 with TRBJ1-2; D unclear. Germline V gene data show CDR1 as MDHEN and CDR2 as SYDVKM. The CDR3 totals 14 residues. V was clipped by 2 bases and J by 4 bases, with 11 bases between them. CDR3 region: CASSLKTDGYGYTF. In DNA, the CDR3 is TGTGCCAGCAGTTTAAAAACTGATGGCTATGGCTACACCTTC.

This clone was detected many times. This chain joins TRBV28 and TRBJ2-7; TRBD2 is a possible D gene (6 bases). The CDR3 totals 14 residues. Trimming pared 6 bases from V and 13 bases from J, leaving 25 bases between. Germline V gives CDR1 MDHEN, CDR2 SYDVKM. The CDR3 protein is CASSTLVALGGVYF. The CDR3 bases are TGTGCCAGCAGCACCCTTGTGGCCCTTGGAGGGGTCTACTTC.

The chain carries TRBV28 and TRBJ2-3; 11 bases line up with TRBD2. The CDR3 spans 15 residues. Germline lookup yields CDR1 MDHEN and CDR2 SYDVKM. The junction had 8 bases not matched to a gene; V was cut back by 6 bases and J by 6 bases. The CDR3 reads CASRVAGGPGDTQYF. CDR3 DNA: TGTGCCAGCAGAGTAGCGGGAGGGCCCGGGGATACGCAGTATTTT.

The chain uses TRBV29-1 and TRBJ2-7; 8 positions agree with TRBD1. The V and J ends lost 2 bases and 6 bases, in that order; junction bases with no gene match: 12. This CDR3 region has 15 residues. CDR1 and CDR2 (germline): SQVTM, ANQGSEA. CDR3 sequence reads: CSVEPGGMGGGEQYF. The CDR3 coding sequence is TGCAGCGTTGAACCAGGGGGCATGGGGGGCGGCGAGCAGTACTTC.

The V call is TRBV6-1, the J call TRBJ2-7, with no clear D. This CDR3 has 10 amino acids. Germline CDR1 reads MNHNS; CDR2 reads SASEGT. The ends were cut back, 8 bases at V and 4 bases at J, with 6 bases in the middle. Written as DNA, the CDR3 is TGTGCCAGCTACCTGTACGAGCAGTACTTC. Its translation is CASYLYEQYF.